This T cell receptor beta chain was sequenced for a study of beta chain features in type 1 diabetes. What was sequenced were expressed TCRB transcripts, since all of the isolated RNA had been reverse transcribed. The table came from immunoSEQ multiplex PCR; TCRdb's copy has only in-frame clones and leaves some out. The sample comprises over 40,000 clones, roughly 70% of which are singletons, and about 2% rests with the top ten. About this clone itself: The antigen remains undetermined.

Findings and caveats of the study: Within patients, naive, central memory and Treg TCRB repertoires seemed more similar than within healthy donors. Junctions at VDJ sites from type 1 diabetes patients had fewer insertions and more deletions. The study found moderately but significantly shorter TCRB CDR3s in all four CD4+ subsets of Type 1 diabetes patients.

Germline V gene data show CDR1 as DFQATT and CDR2 as SNEGSKA (reference sequence). Trimming removed 1 base at V and 7 bases at J, with 5 bases between. The CDR3 has 11 residues. Every single donor gave one heparinised blood draw, and these averaged roughly 100 mL. This rearrangement joins TRBV20-1 to TRBJ2-1, with D unclear. This TCR came from a woman between 18 and 29 years old with type 1 diabetes. The sequenced sample consisted of Tregs from blood. The CDR3 DNA sequence: TGCAGTGCTAGAGTTTCTAATGAGCAGTTCTTC. Translating gives CSARVSNEQFF.